This T cell receptor (beta chain) was recovered during a study of T-cell memory formation after mild COVID-19. About the research overall: Clusters of TCRs were largely donor specific.

TCRdb reprocessed the 5' RACE reads via MiXCR and lists one record per CDR3 protein. The sample has 300,000 to 350,000 distinct CDR3 sequences, 15% to 20% seen once. Study-level findings and limits: Prior to infection, memory already included some responding clones, suggesting cross-reactive memory joined.

Concerning this clonotype: Its antigen remains unknown.

Sequencing was done on a sample of PBMCs or a T cell subset sorted from them (not recorded which). The receptor was derived from a man younger than 35 who had mild COVID-19 (a few samples of this study predate the infection). Cell type and time point are not known.

The CDR3 region is CRLDMTATQYF. The CDR3 region has the DNA TGCAGACTTGACATGACGGCTACGCAGTATTTT. The gene calls are TRBV29-1 and TRBJ2-3; D unclear. The germline gives CDR1 SQVTM, CDR2 ANQGSEA. The CDR3 is 11 residues long.